This paragraph covers one TCR beta chain sequence. Three rounds of nested PCR, following a modified ARM-PCR protocol, produced the TCRbeta library. TCRdb reprocessed the multiplex PCR reads via MiXCR and lists one record per CDR3 protein. Of about 110,000 distinct CDR3 sequences listed, over 75% are singletons. RNA was extracted from bulk tissue without any cell sorting. This sample was included in a study of tumor and adjacent non-tumor tissue in lung cancer. Germline V gene sequence: CDR1 MNHNS, CDR2 SASEGT. The ends lost 4 bases at V and 7 bases at J; junction bases unmatched: 9. The CDR3 length is 16 residues.

The chain combines TRBV6-1 with TRBJ2-1; 11 nucleotides line up with TRBD2. Sequenced sample: lung tumor tissue. This receptor was obtained from a man in his 70s with non-small cell lung cancer. The CDR3 region is CASSVTIAGGHNEQFF. The CDR3 coding sequence is TGTGCCAGCAGTGTTACGATAGCGGGAGGGCATAATGAGCAGTTCTTC.